This T cell receptor beta chain was sequenced during a study of early T cells in non-severe SARS-CoV-2 infection. Turning to the study itself: From unsorted whole blood, bulk RNA was sequenced, and the chains remained unpaired.

Individual cDNA molecules received unique molecular identifiers during library preparation. TCRdb analysed the 5' RACE reads with MiXCR anew, one entry per CDR3 protein. The sample consists of about 85,000 distinct CDR3 sequences, approximately 15% of them appearing once. V gave up 3 bases and J gave up 7 bases, with 10 bases separating them. The CDR3 loop spans 14 amino acids. In this sample, this clonotype turned up a few times. Its antigen remains unidentified. Findings of the study overall: The study's VDJdb matching favored anti-spike CD8 responses and missed private and CD4 specificities.

Sequenced input: whole blood. The receptor's source is an adult who was a healthcare worker with PCR-confirmed SARS-CoV-2 infection or an uninfected control (not recorded which). This chain connects TRBV12-3 or TRBV12-4 to TRBJ1-6; D gene unclear. In DNA form, the CDR3 reads TGTGCCAGCAGTTTGGAGGGCGGGAATTCACCCCTCCACTTT. Its translation: CASSLEGGNSPLHF.